One sample yielded the 14 T cell receptor beta chains listed below, sequenced in a study of blood T cell repertoires in COVID-19. Some clones are missing from TCRdb's copy, which holds only in-frame ones; the method was immunoSEQ multiplex PCR. Of around 130,000 clones in the sample, 85% to 90% are singletons; the top ten hold roughly 3.9%. Sequencing used peripheral blood. The source of these receptors is a man between 60 and 75 years old with acute or convalescent COVID-19.

This clone was detected only a few times. The chain recombines TRBV9 with TRBJ2-1; 8 bases are a match to TRBD1. With 4 bases clipped from V and 2 bases from J, the junction kept 8 bases outside the gene matches. This CDR3 has 16 amino acids. Germline CDR1 reads SGDLS; CDR2 reads YYNGEE. CDR3 nucleotide sequence: TGTGCCAGCAGCCTTCTCGGGACAGGAGCCTACAATGAGCAGTTCTTC. Amino acid sequence: CASSLLGTGAYNEQFF.

This clone has at least ten counts. The chain combines TRBV7-6 with TRBJ1-3, with D uncertain. CDR1 is SGHVS, CDR2 FNYEAQ, per germline. The length of the CDR3 is 18 residues. Trimming took 0 bases from V and 4 from J, leaving 19 bases between them. Here the CDR3 DNA reads TGTGCCAGCAGCTTAGCGGTTGGAGGAATTGGGCGAGGAAACACCATATATTTT. Translation: CASSLAVGGIGRGNTIYF.

The chain recombines TRBV7-2 with TRBJ2-5, with D hard to call. The germline V and J ends were trimmed by 0 bases and 0 bases, with 8 bases remaining between them. The CDR3 consists of 15 residues. CDR1 SGHTA and CDR2 FQGNSA come from the germline V gene. The CDR3 reads CASSLASTNQETQYF. Written as DNA, the CDR3 is TGTGCCAGCAGCTTAGCGTCGACAAACCAAGAGACCCAGTACTTC.

This sequence joins TRBV6-2 or TRBV6-3 and TRBJ1-1, with D unresolved. Looked up from germline, CDR1 is MNHEY and CDR2 is SVGEGT. The CDR3 has 12 amino acids. Trimming left V 2 bases short and J 11 bases short, with 12 bases between. CDR3 nucleotides: TGTGCCAGCAGTTACGTCCAATCGAGCGCTTTCTTT. It codes for CASSYVQSSAFF.

DNA for the CDR3: TGTGCCAGCAGCTTAGCTGGACTAGCGGTCTCCTACGAGCAGTACTTC. Translated, it gives CASSLAGLAVSYEQYF. This chain uses TRBV7-2 with TRBJ2-7; TRBD2 aligns across 10 bases. CDR1 is SGHTA and CDR2 is FQGNSA in the germline V gene. This CDR3 has 16 residues. V was clipped by 0 bases and J by 0 bases; unmatched bases: 2.

This chain links TRBV27 with TRBJ2-3; no clear D gene. The CDR3 has 15 amino acids. Trimming stripped 2 bases from V and 0 bases from J, with 9 bases between. Germline V gene lookup returns CDR1 MNHEY and CDR2 SMNVEV (reference sequence). Here the CDR3 DNA reads TGTGCCAGCAGTTTACGGCAGGATAGCACAGATACGCAGTATTTT. It codes for CASSLRQDSTDTQYF.

The chain combines TRBV6-6 with TRBJ2-6, with 8 bases that match TRBD2. V trimming: 7 bases; J trimming: 0 bases; junction bases outside the gene matches: 5. The CDR3 has 16 residues. Per the germline V gene, CDR1 is MNHNY and CDR2 is SVGAGI (reference sequence). This chain's CDR3 is CASTASGPSGANVLTF. The CDR3 nucleotides are TGTGCCAGCACGGCTAGCGGGCCCTCTGGGGCCAACGTCCTGACTTTC.

The chain couples TRBV20-1 to TRBJ2-1; no clear D gene. The length of the CDR3 is 11 residues. CDR1 and CDR2 (germline): DFQATT, SNEGSKA (reference sequence). V lost 6 bases and J lost 6, with 9 bases in between. CDR3 sequence (DNA): TGCAGTGCCCCCCAGATCAATGAGCAGTTCTTC. Its translation: CSAPQINEQFF.

This sequence joins TRBV27 and TRBJ1-1; no clear D. The V and J ends lost 2 bases and 5 bases respectively, with 9 bases between them. The CDR3 totals 13 residues. Germline CDR1 and CDR2: MNHEY and SMNVEV (reference sequence). CDR3 sequence (DNA): TGTGCCAGCAGTTTACCCTCGGGGACTGAAGCTTTCTTT. Translation gives CASSLPSGTEAFF.

This chain uses TRBV7-2 with TRBJ2-5; D is uncertain. The CDR3 is 13 residues long. V lost 4 bases to trimming and J lost 5 bases, with 11 bases between them. The germline gives CDR1 SGHTA, CDR2 FQGNSA. CDR3: CASSSQVHETQYF. In nucleotides, the CDR3 is TGTGCCAGCAGCTCCCAGGTGCATGAGACCCAGTACTTC.

The chain uses TRBV3-1 (or the pseudogene TRBV3-2) and TRBJ2-3; a possible D gene is TRBD2 (5 bases). The germline V and J ends were trimmed by 1 base and 6 bases, with 14 bases remaining between them. The CDR3 loop spans 15 amino acids. CDR1 and CDR2 from the germline V gene are LGHDT and YNNKEL (reference sequence). CDR3 in amino acids: CASSQGYAGGDTQYF. The CDR3 DNA follows: TGTGCCAGCAGCCAAGGGTACGCGGGCGGGGATACGCAGTATTTT.

The CDR3 spells CASSQAGVRNEQFF. For the CDR3, the DNA is TGTGCCAGCAGCCAGGCAGGCGTCCGCAATGAGCAGTTCTTC. The chain carries TRBV3-1 (or the pseudogene TRBV3-2) and TRBJ2-1; D ambiguous. Deletions cut 3 bases from V and 6 bases from J, with 12 bases between. CDR1 is LGHDT and CDR2 is YNNKEL in the germline V gene (reference sequence). The CDR3 extends over 14 amino acids.

Here the CDR3 DNA reads TGTGCCAGCAGCTTAGGCCCGACGGGAGGCCCCCACGAGCAGTACTTC. Encoded protein: CASSLGPTGGPHEQYF. The rearrangement uses TRBV13 and TRBJ2-7, with TRBD2 matching over 7 bases. With V trimmed by 0 bases and J by 5 bases, 10 bases remained unmatched. From germline, CDR1 is PRHDT and CDR2 FYEKMQ (reference sequence). The CDR3 consists of 16 residues.

This clone was seen a few times. The chain recombines TRBV4-1 with TRBJ1-3, with D maybe TRBD1 (6 bases). The CDR3 consists of 17 residues. V lost 1 base and J lost 2, with 15 bases in between. The germline gives CDR1 MGHRA, CDR2 YSYEKL. CDR3 residues: CASSQVAGQSPGNTIYF. The DNA of the CDR3 is TGCGCCAGCAGCCAAGTTGCAGGACAGAGCCCTGGAAACACCATATATTTT.